These 26 T cell receptor beta chains were sequenced from one sample in a study of cytomegalovirus exposure and HLA in healthy donors. PCR was performed using 60 Vbeta and 13 Jbeta primers. The data were produced by immunoSEQ multiplex PCR, yet TCRdb's version contains in-frame clones alone and is incomplete. The data show roughly 240,000 clones, with just under 80% seen just once and about 0.45% held by the top ten. The sequenced sample was PBMCs. These receptors were collected from a boy younger than 18 in good health and CMV-seronegative.

The chain uses TRBV5-8 and TRBJ2-2; D ambiguous. Deletions cut 2 bases from V and 7 bases from J, with 12 bases between. The CDR3 spans 14 residues. In germline, CDR1 is SGHTS, CDR2 YDEGEE. This CDR3 is CASSFRLGLGELFF. In nucleotides, the CDR3 is TGTGCCAGCAGCTTCCGCCTTGGCCTCGGGGAGCTGTTTTTT.

The J gene is TRBJ2-2, the V gene TRBV5-1, with TRBD2 matching over 8 bases. This CDR3 has 16 residues. V dropped 0 bases and J dropped 2; count of bases not matched to a gene: 3. CDR1 and CDR2 from the germline V gene are SGHRS and YFSETQ. CDR3 amino acids: CASSLEGTRNTGELFF. CDR3 sequence (DNA): TGCGCCAGCAGCTTGGAAGGGACTAGAAACACCGGGGAGCTGTTTTTT.

The genes are TRBV6-5 and TRBJ2-7; 8 nucleotides align to TRBD1. This CDR3 contains 16 residues. The V gene's germline CDR1 is MNHEY and CDR2 SVGAGI. The V and J ends lost 0 bases and 1 base, in that order; junction bases with no gene match: 5. The CDR3 loop reads CASSYSSGTGSYEQYF. The CDR3 DNA follows: TGTGCCAGCAGTTACTCATCCGGGACAGGATCCTACGAGCAGTACTTC.

This clone showed up just a few times. The rearrangement links TRBV7-9 to TRBJ1-1; unclear D gene. CDR1 is SEHNR and CDR2 is FQNEAQ in the germline V gene (reference sequence). This CDR3 has 14 residues. V lost 1 base and J lost 4, with 10 bases in between. The CDR3 DNA follows: TGTGCCAGCAGCTTAGTCGGGGAGGGCACTGAAGCTTTCTTT. Translating gives CASSLVGEGTEAFF.

This clone has a single count. J is TRBJ1-1 and V is TRBV13, with 11 bases lining up with TRBD1. V shed 3 bases, J shed 4 bases, and the junction held 7 bases outside the gene matches. The CDR3 has 16 residues. Germline V gives CDR1 PRHDT, CDR2 FYEKMQ (reference sequence). The CDR3 protein is CASSLSFGTGGTEAFF. For the CDR3, the DNA is TGTGCCAGCAGCTTGTCCTTCGGGACAGGGGGCACTGAAGCTTTCTTT. The variable domain in full, completed from reference TRBV13 and TRBJ1-1, reads AAGVIQSPRHLIKEKRETATLKCYPIPRHDTVYWYQQGPGQDPQFLISFYEKMQSDKGSIPDRFSAQQFSDYHSELNMSSLELGDSALYFCASSLSFGTGGTEAFFGQGTRLTVV.

V and J are TRBV2 and TRBJ1-4; tentative D call: TRBD1 (6 bases). The CDR3 runs 15 residues. Deletions cut 6 bases from V and 4 bases from J, with 15 bases between. In germline, CDR1 is SNHLY, CDR2 FYNNEI. CDR3 sequence reads: CASSADSRNNEKLFF. CDR3 DNA sequence: TGTGCCAGCAGCGCGGACAGCAGAAATAATGAAAAACTGTTTTTT.

The genes are TRBV14 and TRBJ2-7, with D tentatively TRBD2 (6 bases). Trimming shortened V by 3 bases and J by 6 bases, and 6 bases separated the two germline ends. Looked up from germline, CDR1 is SGHDN and CDR2 is FVKESK. This CDR3 has 11 residues. The DNA of the CDR3 is TGTGCCAGCAGCCACGGGGGCGAGCAGTACTTC. Protein sequence: CASSHGGEQYF.

The chain carries TRBV5-1 and TRBJ2-5; 8 bases are shared with TRBD2. CDR1 is SGHRS and CDR2 is YFSETQ in the germline V gene. CDR3 length: 14 residues. V shed 0 bases, J shed 2 bases, and the junction held 0 bases outside the gene matches. For the CDR3, the DNA is TGCGCCAGCAGCTTGGGCGGGGGGCAAGAGACCCAGTACTTC. Translation: CASSLGGGQETQYF.

The chain employs TRBV6-5 and TRBJ2-1; 7 positions agree with TRBD2. The CDR3 loop spans 15 amino acids. Unmatched junction bases numbered 11, after V lost 6 bases and J lost 6 bases. Looked up from germline, CDR1 is MNHEY and CDR2 is SVGAGI. CDR3 sequence: CASSHPSGGTNEQFF. CDR3 DNA: TGTGCCAGCAGCCACCCTAGCGGTGGAACCAATGAGCAGTTCTTC.

This clone was detected only once. Written as DNA, the CDR3 is TGTGCCAGCAGCTTAACGCCTGGGCTTAGCACAGATACGCAGTATTTT. This codes for CASSLTPGLSTDTQYF. The rearrangement joins TRBV5-6 to TRBJ2-3; D ambiguous. Trimming stripped 2 bases from V and 0 bases from J, with 13 bases between. The CDR3 loop spans 16 amino acids. The germline CDR1 and CDR2 sequences are SGHDT and YYEEEE.

This chain links TRBV11-3 with TRBJ2-5; TRBD2 might be the D (5 bases). V lost 5 bases to trimming and J lost 1 base, with 14 bases between them. The CDR3 runs to 15 residues. Looked up from germline, CDR1 is SGHNT and CDR2 is YENEEA. In DNA, the CDR3 is TGTGCCAGCAGCGCCGACCGACTACTCCAAGAGACCCAGTACTTC. This sequence encodes CASSADRLLQETQYF. The full variable domain, completed using reference TRBV11-3 and TRBJ2-5, is EAGVVQSPRYKIIEKKQPVAFWCNPISGHNTLYWYLQNLGQGPELLIRYENEEAVDDSQLPKDRFSAERLKGVDSTLKIQPAELGDSAVYLCASSADRLLQETQYFGPGTRLLVL.

The chain employs TRBV5-1 and TRBJ2-7; the D gene is possibly TRBD1 (6 bases). Germline CDR1 and CDR2: SGHRS and YFSETQ. V was trimmed by 4 bases and J by 0 bases, leaving 11 bases between them. The CDR3 runs 14 residues. DNA of the CDR3: TGCGCCAGCAGCCTTACAGGGTACTCCTACGAGCAGTACTTC. Its translation: CASSLTGYSYEQYF.

The chain joins TRBV2 to TRBJ2-1; a possible D gene is TRBD1 (6 bases). The CDR3 has 13 residues. Germline loops: CDR1 SNHLY, CDR2 FYNNEI. V lost 4 bases and J lost 5, with 9 bases in between. The CDR3 region has the DNA TGTGCCAGCAGTGGAGACAGGAACAATGAGCAGTTCTTC. Amino acid sequence: CASSGDRNNEQFF. The entire variable domain, with the rest obtained from reference TRBV2 and TRBJ2-1, is as follows: EPEVTQTPSHQVTQMGQEVILRCVPISNHLYFYWYRQILGQKVEFLVSFYNNEISEKSEIFDDQFSVERPDGSNFTLKIRSTKLEDSAMYFCASSGDRNNEQFFGPGTRLTVL.

This clone was found a few times. This chain uses TRBV6-1 with TRBJ1-1, with a weak D call TRBD1 (5 bases). The CDR3 runs 13 residues. Germline loops: CDR1 MNHNS, CDR2 SASEGT. Trimming stripped 6 bases from V and 6 bases from J, with 14 bases between. The CDR3 region is CASRTGPIPEAFF. As DNA, the CDR3 is TGTGCCAGCAGAACAGGTCCGATCCCTGAAGCTTTCTTT.

The chain carries TRBV7-9 and TRBJ1-1; D is uncertain. V dropped 6 bases and J dropped 0 bases, with 17 bases sitting between them. The CDR3 spans 16 residues. The germline V gene encodes CDR1 SEHNR and CDR2 FQNEAQ (reference sequence). The CDR3 sequence is CASSRNIPNMNTEAFF. The CDR3 DNA sequence: TGTGCCAGCAGTCGTAACATTCCAAATATGAACACTGAAGCTTTCTTT.

This clone is a singleton in its sample. The chain uses TRBV2 and TRBJ1-3, with TRBD1 matching 7 bases. V shed 8 bases and J 0 bases; nucleotides not matched to a gene: 13. The CDR3 length is 17 residues. The germline V gene has CDR1 SNHLY and CDR2 FYNNEI. In DNA form, the CDR3 reads TGTGCCAGCCAAATAACCAACCGGGACAGCTCTGGAAACACCATATATTTT. Protein product: CASQITNRDSSGNTIYF. Complete variable domain (other parts from reference TRBV2 and TRBJ1-3): EPEVTQTPSHQVTQMGQEVILRCVPISNHLYFYWYRQILGQKVEFLVSFYNNEISEKSEIFDDQFSVERPDGSNFTLKIRSTKLEDSAMYFCASQITNRDSSGNTIYFGEGSWLTVV.

The chain couples TRBV5-1 to TRBJ2-1; 8 positions match TRBD2. CDR1 is SGHRS, CDR2 YFSETQ, per germline. CDR3 length: 19 residues. The junction had 16 bases not matched to a gene; V was cut back by 1 base and J by 4 bases. CDR3 in amino acids: CASSLWPSGPSQHYNEQFF. The CDR3 DNA sequence: TGCGCCAGCAGCTTGTGGCCTAGCGGGCCATCCCAACATTACAATGAGCAGTTCTTC.

A single count supports this clone. The rearrangement uses TRBV6-5 and TRBJ2-2; 9 nucleotides line up with TRBD2. The V gene end was trimmed by 8 bases and the J gene end by 6 bases; junction bases not matched to a gene: 10. The CDR3 loop spans 15 amino acids. Germline V CDR1 and CDR2: MNHEY, SVGAGI. This CDR3 reads CASRLGGRGSGELFF. DNA of the CDR3: TGTGCCAGCCGGTTGGGCGGGAGGGGGTCCGGGGAGCTGTTTTTT.

The chain employs TRBV18 and TRBJ2-3; 8 bases map to TRBD2. The V gene's germline CDR1 is KGHSH and CDR2 LQKENI. The trim removed 5 bases at V and 2 bases at J, leaving 6 bases unmatched. CDR3 length: 15 residues. As DNA, the CDR3 is TGTGCCAGCTCAAAAGCGGGAGCCCTCACAGATACGCAGTATTTT. Its protein product is CASSKAGALTDTQYF.

The V call is TRBV30, the J call TRBJ2-5, with 8 bases lining up with TRBD2. V was pared by 3 bases and J by 5 bases, with 11 bases of the junction left unmatched. The CDR3 loop spans 15 amino acids. Germline V gene sequence: CDR1 GTSNPN, CDR2 SVGIG (reference sequence). The CDR3 sequence: CAWRSGGGPGETQYF. CDR3 sequence (DNA): TGTGCCTGGAGGTCGGGGGGGGGCCCAGGGGAGACCCAGTACTTC.

This clone was picked up a small number of times. The chain links TRBV6-1 to TRBJ1-1, with 7 bases aligning to TRBD1. The ends lost 8 bases at V and 0 bases at J; junction bases unmatched: 6. The CDR3 length is 14 residues. The germline gives CDR1 MNHNS, CDR2 SASEGT. The CDR3 region has the DNA TGTGCCAGCCAGGGGGTTGTGATGAACACTGAAGCTTTCTTT. This encodes CASQGVVMNTEAFF.

This clone appeared a few times. This rearrangement joins TRBV7-3 to TRBJ2-5, with 7 bases matching TRBD2. This CDR3 has 13 amino acids. The junction had 2 bases not matched to a gene; V was cut back by 6 bases and J by 1 base. CDR1 and CDR2 from the germline V gene are SGHTA and FQGTGA. CDR3 sequence: CASSASGQETQYF. The CDR3, as DNA: TGTGCCAGCAGTGCTAGCGGCCAAGAGACCCAGTACTTC.

J is TRBJ1-2 and V is TRBV6-1, with D possibly matching TRBD1 (5 bases). Trimming cost V 2 bases and J 2 bases, with 12 bases left between them. Germline V gene lookup returns CDR1 MNHNS and CDR2 SASEGT. This CDR3 is 15 amino acids long. The CDR3 region is CASSEQARVNYGYTF. CDR3 coding DNA: TGTGCCAGCAGTGAACAGGCCAGGGTCAACTATGGCTACACCTTC.

The chain combines TRBV6-5 with TRBJ1-5; D is uncertain. CDR3 size: 13 residues. The germline V gene encodes CDR1 MNHEY and CDR2 SVGAGI. V lost 6 bases, J lost 0 bases, and 6 bases lay in between. The DNA of the CDR3 is TGTGCCAGCAGGAGAGCTAGCAATCAGCCCCAGCATTTT. This codes for CASRRASNQPQHF.

V gene TRBV19 combines with J gene TRBJ1-2, with D tentatively TRBD1 (6 bases). The length of the CDR3 is 14 residues. The ends were cut back, 7 bases at V and 2 bases at J, with 14 bases in the middle. Germline-derived CDR1 and CDR2 are LNHDA and SQIVND (reference sequence). For the CDR3, the DNA is TGTGCCAGTAACAGAATAGGACAGAACTATGGCTACACCTTC. As protein: CASNRIGQNYGYTF.

The rearrangement joins TRBV2 to TRBJ2-5; D is uncertain. CDR1 is SNHLY, CDR2 FYNNEI, per germline. The CDR3 has 13 amino acids. Trimming pared 4 bases from V and 2 bases from J, leaving 8 bases between. CDR3 coding DNA: TGTGCCAGCAGTGTAGACTGGCAAGAGACCCAGTACTTC. It codes for CASSVDWQETQYF.